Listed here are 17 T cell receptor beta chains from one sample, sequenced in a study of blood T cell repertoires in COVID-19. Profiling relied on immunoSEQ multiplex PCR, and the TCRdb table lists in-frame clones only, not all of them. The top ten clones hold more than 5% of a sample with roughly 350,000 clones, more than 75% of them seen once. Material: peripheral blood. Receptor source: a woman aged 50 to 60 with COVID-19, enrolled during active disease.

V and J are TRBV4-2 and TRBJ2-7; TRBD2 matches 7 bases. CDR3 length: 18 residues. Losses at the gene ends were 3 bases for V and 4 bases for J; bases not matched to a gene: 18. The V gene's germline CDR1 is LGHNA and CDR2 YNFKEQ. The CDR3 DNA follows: TGTGCCAGCAGCCATCACTCCGGGGGAGCGGGACTTCAGTACGAGCAGTACTTC. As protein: CASSHHSGGAGLQYEQYF.

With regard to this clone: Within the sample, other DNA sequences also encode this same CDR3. The CDR3 is CSARLTYGYTF. The DNA for the CDR3 is TGCAGTGCTAGACTAACCTATGGCTACACCTTC. The V call is TRBV20-1, the J call TRBJ1-2; D call uncertain. The germline V and J ends were trimmed by 2 bases and 4 bases, with 5 bases remaining between them. Germline V gene sequence: CDR1 DFQATT, CDR2 SNEGSKA (reference sequence). This CDR3 spans 11 amino acids.

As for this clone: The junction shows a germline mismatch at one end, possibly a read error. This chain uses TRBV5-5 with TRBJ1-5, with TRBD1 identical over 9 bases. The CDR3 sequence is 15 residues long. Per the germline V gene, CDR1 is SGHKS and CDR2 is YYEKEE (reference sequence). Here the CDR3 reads CASRLDRGDFQPQHF. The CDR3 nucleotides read TGTGCCAGCAGATTGGACAGGGGCGACTTCCAGCCCCAGCATTTT.

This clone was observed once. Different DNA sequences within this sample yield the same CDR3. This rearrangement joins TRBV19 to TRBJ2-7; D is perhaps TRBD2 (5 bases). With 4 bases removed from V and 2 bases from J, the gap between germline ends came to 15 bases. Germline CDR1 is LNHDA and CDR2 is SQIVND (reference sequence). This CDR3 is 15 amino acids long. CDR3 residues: CASSTGLAGAYEQYF. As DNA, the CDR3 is TGTGCCAGTAGTACTGGCTTGGCGGGTGCCTACGAGCAGTACTTC.

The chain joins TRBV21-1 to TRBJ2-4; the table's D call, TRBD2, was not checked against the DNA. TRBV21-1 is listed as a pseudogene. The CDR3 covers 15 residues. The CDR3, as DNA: TGTGCCAGCATCCCCCTGGGGGGGGCCAAAAACATTCAGTACTTC. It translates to CASIPLGGAKNIQYF.

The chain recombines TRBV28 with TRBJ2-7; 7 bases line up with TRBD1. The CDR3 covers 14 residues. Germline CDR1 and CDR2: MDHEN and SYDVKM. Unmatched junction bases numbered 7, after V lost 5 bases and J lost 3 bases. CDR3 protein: CASSPGTDFYEQYF. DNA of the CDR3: TGTGCCAGCAGTCCCGGGACAGACTTCTACGAGCAGTACTTC.

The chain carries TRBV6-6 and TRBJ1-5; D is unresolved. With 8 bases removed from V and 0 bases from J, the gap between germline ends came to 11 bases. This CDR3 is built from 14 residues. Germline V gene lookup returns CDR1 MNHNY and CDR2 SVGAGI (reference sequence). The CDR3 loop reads CASHRGNSNQPQHF. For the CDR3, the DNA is TGTGCCAGCCATAGAGGTAATAGCAATCAGCCCCAGCATTTT.

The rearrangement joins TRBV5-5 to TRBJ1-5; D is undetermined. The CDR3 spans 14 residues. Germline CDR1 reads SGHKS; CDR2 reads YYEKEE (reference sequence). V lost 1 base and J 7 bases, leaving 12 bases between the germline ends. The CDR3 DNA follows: TGTGCCAGCAGCTTGTGGGAGGATAAACAGCCCCAGCATTTT. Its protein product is CASSLWEDKQPQHF.

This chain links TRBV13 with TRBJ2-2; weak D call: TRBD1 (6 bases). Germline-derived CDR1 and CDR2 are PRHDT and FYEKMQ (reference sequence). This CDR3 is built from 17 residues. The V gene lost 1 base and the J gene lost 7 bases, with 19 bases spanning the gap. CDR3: CASSLVVRGGLGGELFF. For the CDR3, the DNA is TGTGCCAGCAGCTTAGTGGTCAGGGGCGGACTTGGCGGGGAGCTGTTTTTT. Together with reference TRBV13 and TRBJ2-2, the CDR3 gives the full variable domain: AAGVIQSPRHLIKEKRETATLKCYPIPRHDTVYWYQQGPGQDPQFLISFYEKMQSDKGSIPDRFSAQQFSDYHSELNMSSLELGDSALYFCASSLVVRGGLGGELFFGEGSRLTVL.

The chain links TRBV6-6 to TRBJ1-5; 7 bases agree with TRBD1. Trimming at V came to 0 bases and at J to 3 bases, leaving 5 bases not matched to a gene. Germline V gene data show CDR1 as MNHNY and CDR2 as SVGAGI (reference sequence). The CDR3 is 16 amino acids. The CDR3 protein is CASSYSSTGNNQPQHF. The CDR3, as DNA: TGTGCCAGCAGTTACTCATCGACAGGGAACAATCAGCCCCAGCATTTT.

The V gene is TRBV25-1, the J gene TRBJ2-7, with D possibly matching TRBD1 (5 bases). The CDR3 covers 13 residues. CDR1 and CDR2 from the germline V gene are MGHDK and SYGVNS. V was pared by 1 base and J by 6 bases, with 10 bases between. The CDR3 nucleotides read TGTGCCAGCAGTGAATTCCAAAGGGGCGAGCAGTACTTC. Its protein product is CASSEFQRGEQYF.

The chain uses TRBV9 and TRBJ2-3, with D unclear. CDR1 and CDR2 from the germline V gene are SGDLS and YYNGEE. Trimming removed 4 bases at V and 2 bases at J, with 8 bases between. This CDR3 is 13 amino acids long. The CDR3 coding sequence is TGTGCCAGCAGCCCCAGGATCACAGATACGCAGTATTTT. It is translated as CASSPRITDTQYF.

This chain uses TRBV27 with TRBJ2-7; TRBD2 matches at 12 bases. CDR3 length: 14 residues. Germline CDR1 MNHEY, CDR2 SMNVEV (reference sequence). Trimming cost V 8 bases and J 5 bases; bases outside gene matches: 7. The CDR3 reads CASSRLAGEDEQYF. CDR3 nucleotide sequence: TGTGCCAGCTCTAGACTAGCGGGAGAGGACGAGCAGTACTTC.

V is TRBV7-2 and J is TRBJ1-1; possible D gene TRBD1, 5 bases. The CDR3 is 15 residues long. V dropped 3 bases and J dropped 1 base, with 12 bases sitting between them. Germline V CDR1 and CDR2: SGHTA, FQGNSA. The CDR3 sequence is CASSFSGQGNTEAFF. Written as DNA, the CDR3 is TGTGCCAGCAGCTTTAGTGGGCAGGGGAACACTGAAGCTTTCTTT.

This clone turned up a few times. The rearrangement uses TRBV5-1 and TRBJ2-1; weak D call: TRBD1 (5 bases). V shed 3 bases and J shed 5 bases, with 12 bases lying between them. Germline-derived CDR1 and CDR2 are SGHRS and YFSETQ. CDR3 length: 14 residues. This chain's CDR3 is CASSSGQGHNEQFF. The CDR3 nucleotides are TGCGCCAGCAGCTCAGGGCAGGGCCACAATGAGCAGTTCTTC.

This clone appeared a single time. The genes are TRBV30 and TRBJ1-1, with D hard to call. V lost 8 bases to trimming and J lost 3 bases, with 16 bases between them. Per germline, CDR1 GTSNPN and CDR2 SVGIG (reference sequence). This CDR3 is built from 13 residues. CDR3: CALTSFRDTEAFF. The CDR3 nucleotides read TGTGCCCTGACTAGTTTTAGAGACACTGAAGCTTTCTTT. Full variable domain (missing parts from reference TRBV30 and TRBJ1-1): SQTIHQWPATLVQPVGSPLSLECTVEGTSNPNLYWYRQAAGRGLQLLFYSVGIGQISSEVPQNLSASRPQDRQFILSSKKLLLSDSGFYLCALTSFRDTEAFFGQGTRLTVV.

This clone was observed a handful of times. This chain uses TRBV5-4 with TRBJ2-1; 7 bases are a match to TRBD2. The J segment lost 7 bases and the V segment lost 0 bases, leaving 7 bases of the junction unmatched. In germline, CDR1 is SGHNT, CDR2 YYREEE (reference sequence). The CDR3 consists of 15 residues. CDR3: CASSLAAGRLNEQFF. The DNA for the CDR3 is TGTGCCAGCAGCTTGGCAGCGGGACGGTTGAATGAGCAGTTCTTC.